The next 10 T cell receptor beta chains were all read from a single sample in a study of T cells in Graves' hyperthyroidism and ophthalmopathy (dated by TCRdb to about 2019). Receptors were amplified or captured by multiplex PCR. Reads for this sample came from an Illumina HiSeq 2000. TCR beta CDR3 regions were amplified from RNA transcripts. The first round of RT-PCR for the TCR CDR3 was performed with the HTBI primer set and the Qiagen OneStep RT-PCR kit. Through fastp at Q25 and MiXCR, TCRdb rebuilt clones from the public reads, retaining in-frame beta chains. Every CDR3 protein is listed once, alongside the most common genes and DNA of its rows. The sample profile shows a few hundred thousand distinct CDR3 sequences; 18% of them were found once. Approximately 49% of the sample belongs to the ten largest clones. Specimen: blood. The source of these receptors is a woman in her forties or fifties with Graves' hyperthyroidism.

This clonotype was seen only a few times. In DNA, the CDR3 is TGTGCCAGCAGTGAAGGCAGCGGGGAGACCTACGAGCAGTACGTC. This encodes CASSEGSGETYEQYV. The V call is TRBV6-1, the J call TRBJ2-7; TRBD2 matches at 7 bases. Germline V lookup: CDR1 MNHNS, CDR2 SASEGT. The J segment lost 2 bases and the V segment lost 1 base, leaving 5 bases of the junction unmatched. CDR3 size: 15 residues.

This sequence joins TRBV15 and TRBJ2-1; D gene uncertain. Between the trimmed V and J ends, which lost 5 bases and 10 bases, there was a span of 15 bases. The CDR3 totals 13 residues. Germline V gene sequence: CDR1 LNHNV, CDR2 YYDKDF (reference sequence). CDR3 amino acids: CATSYPDLAEQFF. The DNA of the CDR3 is TGTGCCACCAGCTATCCAGACCTTGCGGAGCAGTTCTTC.

This clonotype was seen repeatedly, ten times or more. The chain has TRBV12-3 or TRBV12-4 and TRBJ2-5; TRBD1 matches 7 bases. CDR3 length: 14 amino acids. With V trimmed by 7 bases and J by 3 bases, 8 bases remained unmatched. CDR3 nucleotides: TGTGCCAGCACCCCGACAGGGAAGGAAGAGACCCAGTACTTC. This encodes CASTPTGKEETQYF.

The sample holds many counts of this clonotype. The chain combines TRBV28 with TRBJ1-5, with D possibly being TRBD1 (5 bases). V dropped 1 base and J dropped 5 bases, with 6 bases sitting between them. Germline CDR1 and CDR2: MDHEN and SYDVKM. The CDR3 is 13 amino acids. In nucleotides, the CDR3 is TGTGCCAGCAGTTTATTGGGGGATCAGCCCCAGCATTTT. It specifies CASSLLGDQPQHF. Looking up the rest from reference TRBV28 and TRBJ1-5 gives the full variable domain: DVKVTQSSRYLVKRTGEKVFLECVQDMDHENMFWYRQDPGLGLRLIYFSYDVKMKEKGDIPEGYSVSREKKERFSLILESASTNQTSMYLCASSLLGDQPQHFGDGTRLSIL.

V and J are TRBV3-1 and TRBJ1-1; D is unresolved. The CDR3 loop spans 14 amino acids. The germline V gene encodes CDR1 LGHDT and CDR2 YNNKEL (reference sequence). The ends were cut back, 6 bases at V and 1 base at J, with 12 bases in the middle. The CDR3 DNA reads as TGTGCCAGCAGTCTACGACACGGGAACACTGAAGCTTTCTTT. This translates into CASSLRHGNTEAFF.

V and J are TRBV10-3 and TRBJ2-1, with 8 bases aligning to TRBD2. V was clipped by 6 bases and J by 8 bases; unmatched bases: 15. Germline CDR1 and CDR2: ENHRY and SYGVKD. The CDR3 spans 16 residues. The CDR3 DNA is TGTGCCATCAGACCATCTTCGGGAGGGGAAACCGATGAGCAGTTCTTC. It is translated as CAIRPSSGGETDEQFF.

CDR3 DNA sequence: TGTGCCAGCAGCCAAGGCGTTCCCGGTCGCCAAGAGACCCAGTACTTC. Translating gives CASSQGVPGRQETQYF. The chain combines TRBV3-1 with TRBJ2-5; the D is unclear. The germline gives CDR1 LGHDT, CDR2 YNNKEL (reference sequence). CDR3 length: 16 residues. V gave up 1 base and J gave up 1 base, with 13 bases separating them.

This clonotype was seen a handful of times. V usage is TRBV10-3 and J usage is TRBJ1-5; D might be TRBD1 (5 bases). This CDR3 contains 14 residues. Per germline, CDR1 ENHRY and CDR2 SYGVKD. Trimming removed 2 bases at V and 7 bases at J, with 12 bases between. As DNA, the CDR3 is TGTGCCATCAGTGAGAGCAGTCGGGACCAGCCCCAGCATTTT. Its translation is CAISESSRDQPQHF.

This clonotype was seen ten or more times. The rearrangement joins TRBV18 to TRBJ1-1; D not certain. The CDR3 has 13 residues. Trimming pared 2 bases from V and 0 bases from J, leaving 4 bases between. Looked up from germline, CDR1 is KGHSH and CDR2 is LQKENI. CDR3 in DNA: TGTGCCAGCTCACCAGGAGTGAACACTGAAGCTTTCTTT. This encodes CASSPGVNTEAFF.

This clonotype was detected ten times or more. The V gene is TRBV28, the J gene TRBJ2-3; D is perhaps TRBD1 (6 bases). The CDR3 runs 14 residues. Germline CDR1 MDHEN, CDR2 SYDVKM. The germline V and J ends were trimmed by 4 bases and 4 bases, with 12 bases remaining between them. CDR3 in amino acids: CASSSRQVPDTQYF. The CDR3 coding sequence is TGTGCCAGCAGTTCGCGACAGGTCCCAGATACGCAGTATTTT.